This T cell receptor (beta chain) was sequenced in a study of T-cell memory formation after mild COVID-19. This clonotype was seen more than once but under ten times. TCRdb analysed the 5' RACE reads with MiXCR anew, one entry per CDR3 protein. The repertoire includes some 320,000 distinct CDR3 sequences, less than 20% of them detected once, and more than 20% sits in the top ten. Germline V gene lookup returns CDR1 SGHAT and CDR2 FQNNGV. The J segment lost 2 bases and the V segment lost 0 bases, leaving 2 bases of the junction unmatched. The length of the CDR3 is 15 residues. The J gene is TRBJ2-3, the V gene TRBV11-2; TRBD2 matches at 7 bases. The receptor's source is a man aged 18 to 30 who had mild COVID-19 (a few samples of this study predate the infection). Cell type and time point are not known. The sequencing sample was made of PBMCs or a T cell subset sorted from them (not recorded which). DNA of the CDR3: TGTGCCAGCAGCTTAGAGCGGGGGTTCACAGATACGCAGTATTTT. It encodes CASSLERGFTDTQYF.